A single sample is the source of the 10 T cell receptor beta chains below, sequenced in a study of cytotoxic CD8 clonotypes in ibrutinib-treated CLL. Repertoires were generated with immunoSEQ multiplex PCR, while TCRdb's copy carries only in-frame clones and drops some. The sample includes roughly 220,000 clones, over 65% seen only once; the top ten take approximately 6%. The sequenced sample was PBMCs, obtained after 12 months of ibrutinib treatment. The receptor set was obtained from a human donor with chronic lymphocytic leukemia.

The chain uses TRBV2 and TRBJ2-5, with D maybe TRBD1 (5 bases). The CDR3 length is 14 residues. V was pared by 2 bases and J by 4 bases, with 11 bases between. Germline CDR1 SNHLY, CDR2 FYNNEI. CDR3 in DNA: TGTGCCAGCAGTGAATATCAGGGTATAGAGACCCAGTACTTC. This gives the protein CASSEYQGIETQYF.

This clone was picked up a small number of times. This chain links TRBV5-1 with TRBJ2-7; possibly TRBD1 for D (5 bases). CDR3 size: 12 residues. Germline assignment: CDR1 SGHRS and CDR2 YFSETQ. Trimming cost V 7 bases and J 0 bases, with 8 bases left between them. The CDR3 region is CASGHSSYEQYF. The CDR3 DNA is TGCGCCAGCGGACATTCCTCCTACGAGCAGTACTTC.

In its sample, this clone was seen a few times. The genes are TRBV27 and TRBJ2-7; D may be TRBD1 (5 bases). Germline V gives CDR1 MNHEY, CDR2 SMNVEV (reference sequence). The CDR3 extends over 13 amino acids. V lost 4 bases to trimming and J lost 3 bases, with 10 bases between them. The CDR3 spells CASSSTEIYEQYF. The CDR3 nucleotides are TGTGCCAGCAGTTCGACAGAAATCTACGAGCAGTACTTC.

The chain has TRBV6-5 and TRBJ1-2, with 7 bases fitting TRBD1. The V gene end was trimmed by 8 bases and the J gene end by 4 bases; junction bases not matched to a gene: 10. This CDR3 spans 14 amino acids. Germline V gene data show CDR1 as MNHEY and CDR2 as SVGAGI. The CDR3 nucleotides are TGTGCCAGCCGCCCCGGGACAGAGATCTATGGCTACACCTTC. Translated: CASRPGTEIYGYTF.

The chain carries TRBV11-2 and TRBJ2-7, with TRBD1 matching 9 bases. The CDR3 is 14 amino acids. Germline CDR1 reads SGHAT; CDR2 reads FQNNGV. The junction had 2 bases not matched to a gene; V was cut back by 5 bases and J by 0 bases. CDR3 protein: CASSPDRGSYEQYF. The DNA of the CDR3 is TGTGCCAGCAGCCCGGACAGGGGCTCCTACGAGCAGTACTTC.

The CDR3 protein is CASSQRGPTNYGYTF. For the CDR3, the DNA is TGTGCCAGCAGCCAGAGGGGGCCAACTAACTATGGCTACACCTTC. The V and J genes are TRBV7-3 and TRBJ1-2; 7 positions agree with TRBD1. Looked up from germline, CDR1 is SGHTA and CDR2 is FQGTGA. The CDR3 consists of 15 residues. J was trimmed by 0 bases and V by 5 bases; bases with no gene match: 6.

CDR3 in DNA: TGTGCCAGTAGCCGAGGAGGACTGGGCTCTAACACCTATGGCTACACCTTC. It is translated as CASSRGGLGSNTYGYTF. The chain recombines TRBV19 with TRBJ1-2; D not certain. Germline CDR1 reads LNHDA; CDR2 reads SQIVND (reference sequence). The CDR3 totals 17 residues. Trimming left V 6 bases short and J 4 bases short, with 24 bases between.

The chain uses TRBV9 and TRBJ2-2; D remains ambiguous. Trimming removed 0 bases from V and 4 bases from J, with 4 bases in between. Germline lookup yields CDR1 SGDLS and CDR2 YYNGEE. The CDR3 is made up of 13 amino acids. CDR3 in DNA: TGTGCCAGCAGCGTAGCAGGCACCGGGGAGCTGTTTTTT. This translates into CASSVAGTGELFF.

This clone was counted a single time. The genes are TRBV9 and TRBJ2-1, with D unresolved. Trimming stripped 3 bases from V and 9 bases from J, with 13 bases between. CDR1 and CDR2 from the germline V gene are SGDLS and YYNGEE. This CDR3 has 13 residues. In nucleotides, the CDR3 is TGTGCCAGCAGCGCCTCAGTGCGCAGTGAGCAGTTCTTC. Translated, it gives CASSASVRSEQFF.

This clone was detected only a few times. The CDR3 DNA is TGTGCCAGCAGTTCGGGAACTTTTATCGAGACTGAAGCTTTCTTT. Translated, it gives CASSSGTFIETEAFF. The chain couples TRBV27 to TRBJ1-1; D is uncertain. The V and J ends lost 4 bases and 5 bases respectively, with 17 bases between them. The CDR3 extends over 15 amino acids. In germline, CDR1 is MNHEY, CDR2 SMNVEV (reference sequence).